The rows below give T cell receptor beta chains drawn from one sample of a study of blood T cell repertoires in COVID-19. The repertoire was sequenced with immunoSEQ multiplex PCR; TCRdb's copy has only in-frame clones and lacks some. The sample shows 100,000 to 150,000 clones, around 90% of them seen only once. Sequenced input: peripheral blood. The receptor source for this set is a middle-aged man with COVID-19, enrolled during active disease. CDR3s include the opening cysteine and the closing phenylalanine or tryptophan. A D gene is named only where the DNA matches it firmly. Part of the rows lack a size; the others show once, few, many or a class for expanded clones.

D gene,V gene,J gene,CDR3 length,clone size,CDR3 protein,CDR3 DNA
NA,TRBV7-9,TRBJ1-1,15,NA,CASSLGRGKETEAFF,TGTGCCAGCAGCTTAGGTCGGGGGAAGGAAACTGAAGCTTTCTTT
TRBD1,TRBV27,TRBJ1-1,17,NA,CASSLSPDRVKVTEAFF,TGTGCCAGCAGTTTATCGCCGGACAGGGTTAAAGTAACTGAAGCTTTCTTT
TRBD1,TRBV18,TRBJ1-5,15,NA,CASSLDRGGDQPQHF,TGTGCCAGCTCCTTAGACAGGGGTGGCGATCAGCCCCAGCATTTT
TRBD1,TRBV19,TRBJ2-7,14,NA,CASSMGTGKDEQYF,TGTGCCAGTAGTATGGGGACAGGAAAGGACGAGCAGTACTTC
NA,TRBV4-3,TRBJ1-2,20,NA,CASSQDRIGSGQKDRRGYTF,TGCGCCAGCAGCCAAGATCGGATTGGGAGTGGACAGAAGGACCGTCGGGGCTACACCTTC
NA,TRBV9,TRBJ1-1,15,once,CASSIGPGGSTEAFF,TGTGCCAGCAGCATCGGGCCCGGAGGATCCACTGAAGCTTTCTTT
TRBD2,TRBV7-9,TRBJ2-7,15,NA,CASSLEGLAGREQYF,TGTGCCAGCAGCTTAGAAGGGCTAGCGGGGAGGGAGCAGTACTTC
TRBD1,TRBV25-1,TRBJ2-3,16,NA,CASSERGQGAGDTQYF,TGTGCCAGCAGTGAACGAGGTCAGGGGGCAGGGGATACGCAGTATTTT
TRBD2,TRBV6-5,TRBJ2-3,13,NA,CAVASGSRDTQYF,TGTGCGGTGGCTAGCGGGAGCCGAGATACGCAGTATTTT
NA,TRBV24-1,TRBJ1-5,13,NA,CATSDLGVQPQHF,TGTGCCACCAGTGATTTAGGGGTTCAGCCCCAGCATTTT
TRBD1,TRBV18,TRBJ2-3,15,NA,CASSIPGQGTDTQYF,TGTGCCAGCTCAATACCGGGACAGGGCACAGATACGCAGTATTTT
NA,TRBV7-3,TRBJ2-1,13,NA,CASSPSGYLEQFF,TGTGCCAGCAGCCCCTCCGGGTATTTAGAGCAGTTCTTC
TRBD2,TRBV19,TRBJ2-1,12,NA,CASSVAGSEQFF,TGTGCCAGTAGTGTAGCGGGAAGTGAGCAGTTCTTC
TRBD1,TRBV18,TRBJ2-5,15,NA,CASSRGTGGQETQYF,TGTGCCAGCTCTCGGGGGACAGGGGGCCAAGAGACCCAGTACTTC
TRBD1,TRBV6-1,TRBJ1-4,16,few,CASSEAVGTGGEKLFF,TGTGCCAGCAGTGAAGCAGTGGGGACAGGGGGTGAAAAACTGTTTTTT
TRBD1,TRBV29-1,TRBJ2-7,14,NA,CSVVGTGGIYEQYF,TGCAGCGTTGTCGGGACAGGGGGTATATACGAGCAGTACTTC
TRBD2,TRBV4-3,TRBJ2-7,15,NA,CASSQVLAGLYEQYF,TGCGCCAGCAGCCAAGTATTAGCGGGTCTCTACGAGCAGTACTTC
TRBD1,TRBV6-5,TRBJ1-1,15,NA,CASSTQGAGNTEAFF,TGTGCCAGCAGTACCCAGGGGGCTGGGAACACTGAAGCTTTCTTT
TRBD1,TRBV18,TRBJ2-6,17,NA,CASSLETGAGGANVLTF,TGTGCCAGCTCACTGGAGACAGGGGCTGGTGGGGCCAACGTCCTGACTTTC
TRBD2,TRBV6-2/TRBV6-3,TRBJ2-7,17,NA,CASSKIQIGTSEYEQYF,TGTGCCAGCAGTAAGATACAAATCGGGACTAGCGAGTACGAGCAGTACTTC